This T cell receptor beta chain was identified during a study of T cell repertoires in cytomegalovirus infection. About the study: Selection of CMV epitopes for the study included recently identified HLA-C-restricted and well-studied HLA-B-restricted ones. Public TCR beta signatures were indicative of both CMV infection and a matching HLA type. Study-level findings and limits: CMV carriers having the relevant HLA were flagged by cumulative public TCR beta family frequency. It was HLA-C-restricted CMV-specific TCR beta clonotypes that dominated the response ex vivo.

The sample holds a few counts of this clonotype. The antigen remains unidentified. This CDR3 contains 16 residues. V shed 3 bases and J shed 3 bases, with 16 bases lying between them. The germline V gene has CDR1 KGHSH and CDR2 LQKENI. TCRdb re-called the reads through MiXCR, storing one row per CDR3 protein. Of around 430,000 distinct CDR3 sequences in the sample, 40% to 50% are singletons; the top ten hold around two fifths. This chain uses TRBV18 with TRBJ2-3, with D possibly being TRBD1 or TRBD2 (5 bases each). Specimen: cultured PBMCs, collected from culture after CMV antigen stimulation. The receptor's source is a human donor in good health (CMV status not recorded). Some clones in this sample may be carry-over from other donors' samples. In DNA form, the CDR3 reads TGTGCCAGCTCACCGGCTGTGGGGGTTTTAACAGATACGCAGTATTTT. Its translation: CASSPAVGVLTDTQYF.